The T cell receptor (beta chain) under discussion was sequenced for a study of technical replicates of blood from several donors. CDR3 size: 15 residues. Trimming cost V 6 bases and J 2 bases, with 15 bases left between them. Looked up from germline, CDR1 is MNHEY and CDR2 is SMNVEV (reference sequence). Clones were sequenced by immunoSEQ multiplex PCR, and TCRdb holds only the in-frame ones, with some missing. The table includes about 93,000 clones, around 95% detected once. The clonotype originates from a human donor in good health. The chain is built from TRBV27 and TRBJ2-3; possibly TRBD2 for D (6 bases). Source material: T cells isolated from PBMCs. This chain's CDR3 is CASRLAGTPTDTQYF. The CDR3 nucleotides read TGTGCCAGCAGGCTTGCCGGGACTCCCACAGATACGCAGTATTTT.